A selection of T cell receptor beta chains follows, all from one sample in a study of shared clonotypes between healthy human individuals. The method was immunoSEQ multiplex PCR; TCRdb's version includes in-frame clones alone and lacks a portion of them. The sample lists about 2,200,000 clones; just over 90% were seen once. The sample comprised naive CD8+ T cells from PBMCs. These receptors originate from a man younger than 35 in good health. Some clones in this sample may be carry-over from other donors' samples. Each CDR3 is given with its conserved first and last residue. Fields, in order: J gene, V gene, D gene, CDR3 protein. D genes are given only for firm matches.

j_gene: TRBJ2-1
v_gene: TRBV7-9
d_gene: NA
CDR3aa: CASRLGDNNEQFF

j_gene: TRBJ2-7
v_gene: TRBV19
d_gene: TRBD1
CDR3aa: CASSTHRTGNYEQYF

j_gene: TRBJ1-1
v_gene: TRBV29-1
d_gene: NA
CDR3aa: CSVVTSNPEAFF

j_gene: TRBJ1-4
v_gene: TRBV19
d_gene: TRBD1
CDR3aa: CASTEWDRGDEKLFF

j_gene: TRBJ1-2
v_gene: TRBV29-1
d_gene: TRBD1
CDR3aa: CSVRTGRSYGYTF

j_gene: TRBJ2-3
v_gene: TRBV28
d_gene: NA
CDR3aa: CASSLISSDSSDTQYF

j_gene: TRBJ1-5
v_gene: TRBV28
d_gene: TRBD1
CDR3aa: CASSLRDRYSNQPQHF

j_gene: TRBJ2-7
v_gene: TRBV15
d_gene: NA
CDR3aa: CATSRPGAYEQYF

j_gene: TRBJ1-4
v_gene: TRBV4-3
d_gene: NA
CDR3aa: CASSQDPGGGRIEKLFF

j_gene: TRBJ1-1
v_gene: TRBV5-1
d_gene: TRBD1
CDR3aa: CASTSGGLSEAFF

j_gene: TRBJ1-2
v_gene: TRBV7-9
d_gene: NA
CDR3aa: CASSPAGAGYGYTF

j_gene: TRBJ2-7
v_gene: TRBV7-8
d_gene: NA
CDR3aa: CASSYISKPGLMTYEQYF

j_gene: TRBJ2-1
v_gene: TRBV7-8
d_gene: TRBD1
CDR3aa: CASRIGTGDYNEQFF

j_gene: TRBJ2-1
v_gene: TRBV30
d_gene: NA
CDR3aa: CAWSVVGDEQFF

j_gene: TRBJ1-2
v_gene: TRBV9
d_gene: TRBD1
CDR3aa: CASSFHRDRGFYGYTF

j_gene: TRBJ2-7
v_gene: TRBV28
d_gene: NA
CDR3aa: CASSLLRVSNEQYF

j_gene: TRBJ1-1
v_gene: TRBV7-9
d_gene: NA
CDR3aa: CASRVDTEAFF

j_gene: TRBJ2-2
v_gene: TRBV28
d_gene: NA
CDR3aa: CASSLHGLGGTGELFF

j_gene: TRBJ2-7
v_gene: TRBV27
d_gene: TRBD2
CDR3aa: CASSLAGASYEQYF

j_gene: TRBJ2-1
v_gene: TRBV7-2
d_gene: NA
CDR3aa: CASSRTSAYNEQFF

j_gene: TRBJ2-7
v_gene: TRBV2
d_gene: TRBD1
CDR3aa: CASHTGVPYEQYF

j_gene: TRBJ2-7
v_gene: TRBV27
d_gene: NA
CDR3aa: CASSLSPGSPQSEQYF

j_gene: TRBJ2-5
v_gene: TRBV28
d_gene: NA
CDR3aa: CASSLLTYSGQETQYF

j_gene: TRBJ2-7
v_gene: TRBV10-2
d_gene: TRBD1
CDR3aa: CASWDSYEQYF

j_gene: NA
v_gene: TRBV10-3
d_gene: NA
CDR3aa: CAISGREYYEQYF

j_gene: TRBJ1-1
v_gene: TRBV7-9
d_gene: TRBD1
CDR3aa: CASSAGTGRKNTEAFF

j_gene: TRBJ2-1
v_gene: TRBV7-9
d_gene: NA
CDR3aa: CASTLRQGLRNEQFF

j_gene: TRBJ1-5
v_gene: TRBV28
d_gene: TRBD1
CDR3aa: CASRKTGESQTQHF

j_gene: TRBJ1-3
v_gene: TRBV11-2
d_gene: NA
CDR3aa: CASSLGGGEEGNTIYF